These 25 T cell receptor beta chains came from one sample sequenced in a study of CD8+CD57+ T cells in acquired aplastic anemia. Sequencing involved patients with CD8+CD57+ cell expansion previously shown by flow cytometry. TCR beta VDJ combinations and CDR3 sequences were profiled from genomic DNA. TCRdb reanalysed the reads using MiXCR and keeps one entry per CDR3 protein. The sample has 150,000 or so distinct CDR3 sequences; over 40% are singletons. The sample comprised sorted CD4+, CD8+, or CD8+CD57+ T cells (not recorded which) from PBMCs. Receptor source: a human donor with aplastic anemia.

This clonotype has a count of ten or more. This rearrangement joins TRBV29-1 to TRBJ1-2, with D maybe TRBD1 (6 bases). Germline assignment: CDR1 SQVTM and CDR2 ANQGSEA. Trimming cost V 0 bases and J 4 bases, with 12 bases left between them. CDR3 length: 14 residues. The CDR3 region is CSVEDRGFSYGYTF. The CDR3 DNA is TGCAGCGTTGAAGACAGGGGATTCAGCTATGGCTACACCTTC.

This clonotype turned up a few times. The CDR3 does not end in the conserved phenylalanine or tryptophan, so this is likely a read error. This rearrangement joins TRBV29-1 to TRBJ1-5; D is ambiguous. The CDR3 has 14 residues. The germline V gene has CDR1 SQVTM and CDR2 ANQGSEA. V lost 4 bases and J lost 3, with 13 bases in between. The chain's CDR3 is CSVVAGNDNQPQHL. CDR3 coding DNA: TGCAGCGTTGTCGCAGGCAATGACAATCAGCCCCAGCATCTT.

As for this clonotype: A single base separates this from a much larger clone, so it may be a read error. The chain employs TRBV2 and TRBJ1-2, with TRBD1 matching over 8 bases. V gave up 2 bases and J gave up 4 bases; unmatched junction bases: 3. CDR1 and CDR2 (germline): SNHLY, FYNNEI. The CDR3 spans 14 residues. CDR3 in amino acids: CASSETTGGYGYTF. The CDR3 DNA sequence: TGTGCCAGCAGTGAAACCACAGGGGGCTATGGCTACACCTTC. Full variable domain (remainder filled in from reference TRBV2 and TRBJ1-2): EPEVTQTPSHQVTQMGQEVILRCVPISNHLYFYWYRQILGQKVEFLVSFYNNEISEKSEIFDDQFSVERPDGSNFTLKIRSTKLEDSAMYFCASSETTGGYGYTFGSGTRLTVV.

CDR3: CSAIDRGYEQYF. DNA of the CDR3: TGCAGTGCTATCGACAGGGGTTACGAGCAGTACTTC. The chain is built from TRBV20-1 and TRBJ2-7; 8 nucleotides align to TRBD1. This CDR3 region has 12 residues. The V and J ends lost 4 bases and 4 bases, in that order; junction bases with no gene match: 3. Germline CDR1 and CDR2: DFQATT and SNEGSKA (reference sequence).

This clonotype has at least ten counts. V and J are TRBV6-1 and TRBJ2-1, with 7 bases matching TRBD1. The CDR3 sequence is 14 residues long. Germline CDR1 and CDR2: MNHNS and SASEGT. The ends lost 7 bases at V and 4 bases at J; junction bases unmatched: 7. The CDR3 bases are TGTGCCAGCACCAGACAGGGCGCATACAATGAGCAGTTCTTC. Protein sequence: CASTRQGAYNEQFF.

The CDR3 loop is CASSQVTSSGNTIYF. CDR3 bases: TGTGCCAGCAGCCAAGTGACAAGCTCTGGAAACACCATATATTTT. The chain has TRBV14 and TRBJ1-3, with no clear D. The CDR3 is 15 amino acids. Germline values: CDR1 SGHDN, CDR2 FVKESK. V was clipped by 1 base and J by 0 bases, with 7 bases between them.

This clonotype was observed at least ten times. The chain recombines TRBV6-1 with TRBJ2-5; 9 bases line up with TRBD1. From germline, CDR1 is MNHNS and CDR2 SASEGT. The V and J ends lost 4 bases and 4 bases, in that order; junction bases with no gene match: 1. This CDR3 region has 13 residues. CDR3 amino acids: CASSGGQGETQYF. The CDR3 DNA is TGTGCCAGCAGTGGGGGACAGGGAGAGACCCAGTACTTC.

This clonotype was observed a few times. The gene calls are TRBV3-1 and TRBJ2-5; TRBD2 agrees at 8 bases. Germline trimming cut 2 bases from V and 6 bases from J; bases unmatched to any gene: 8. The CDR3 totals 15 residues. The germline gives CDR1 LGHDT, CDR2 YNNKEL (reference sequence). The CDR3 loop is CASSQSGGGPQTQYF. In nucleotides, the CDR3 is TGTGCCAGCAGCCAAAGCGGCGGGGGGCCTCAGACCCAGTACTTC.

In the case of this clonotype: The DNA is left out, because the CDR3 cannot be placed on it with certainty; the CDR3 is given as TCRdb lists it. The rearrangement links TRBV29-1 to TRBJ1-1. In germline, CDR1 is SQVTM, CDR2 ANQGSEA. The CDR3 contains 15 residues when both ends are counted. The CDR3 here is CSVEVGAGAGTGALF.

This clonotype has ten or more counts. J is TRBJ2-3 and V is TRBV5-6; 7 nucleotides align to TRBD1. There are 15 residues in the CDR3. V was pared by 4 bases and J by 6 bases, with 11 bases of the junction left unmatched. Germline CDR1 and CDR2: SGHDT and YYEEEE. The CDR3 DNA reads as TGTGCCAGCAGCGAGTCGACAGGGACGGTGGATACGCAGTATTTT. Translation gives CASSESTGTVDTQYF.

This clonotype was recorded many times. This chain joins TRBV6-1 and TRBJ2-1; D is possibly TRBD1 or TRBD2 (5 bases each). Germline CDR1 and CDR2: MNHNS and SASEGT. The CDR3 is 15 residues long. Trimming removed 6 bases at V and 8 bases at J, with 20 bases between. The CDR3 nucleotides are TGTGCCAGCAGCTTGGGACGGAGAGTAGGATATGAGCAGTTCTTC. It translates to CASSLGRRVGYEQFF.

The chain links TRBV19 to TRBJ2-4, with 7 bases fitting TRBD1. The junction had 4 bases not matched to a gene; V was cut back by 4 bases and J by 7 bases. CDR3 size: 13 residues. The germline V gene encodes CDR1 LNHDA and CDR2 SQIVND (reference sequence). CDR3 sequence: CASSTLDRNIQYF. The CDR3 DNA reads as TGTGCCAGTAGTACCCTGGACAGGAACATTCAGTACTTC.

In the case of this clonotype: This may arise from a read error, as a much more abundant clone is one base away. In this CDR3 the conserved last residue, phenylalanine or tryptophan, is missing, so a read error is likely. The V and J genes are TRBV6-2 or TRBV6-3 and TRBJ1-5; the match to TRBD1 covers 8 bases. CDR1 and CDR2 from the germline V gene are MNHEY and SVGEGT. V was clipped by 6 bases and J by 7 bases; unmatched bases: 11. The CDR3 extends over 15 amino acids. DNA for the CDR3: TGTGCCAGCAGCCTAACCCAGGGGGCAGAACAGCCCCAGCATCTT. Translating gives CASSLTQGAEQPQHL.

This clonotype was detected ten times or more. The CDR3 spells CASSLAGSGGELFF. CDR3 coding DNA: TGTGCCAGCAGCTTAGCTGGAAGTGGCGGGGAGCTGTTTTTT. V and J are TRBV7-2 and TRBJ2-2, with D unclear. The V gene's germline CDR1 is SGHTA and CDR2 FQGNSA. V dropped 0 bases and J dropped 7 bases, with 9 bases sitting between them. The CDR3 is 14 amino acids.

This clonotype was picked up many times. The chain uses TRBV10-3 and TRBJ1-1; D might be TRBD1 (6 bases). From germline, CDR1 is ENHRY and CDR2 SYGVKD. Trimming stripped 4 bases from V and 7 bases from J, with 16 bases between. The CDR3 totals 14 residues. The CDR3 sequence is CAISGLAEQGEAFF. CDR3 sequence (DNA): TGTGCCATCAGTGGGCTAGCGGAACAGGGTGAAGCTTTCTTT.

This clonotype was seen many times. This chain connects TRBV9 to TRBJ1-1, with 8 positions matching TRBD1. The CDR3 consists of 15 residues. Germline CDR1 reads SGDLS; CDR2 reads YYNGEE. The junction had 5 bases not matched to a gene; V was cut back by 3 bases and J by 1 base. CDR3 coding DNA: TGTGCCAGCAGCGCAACCGGGACAGGGAACACTGAAGCTTTCTTT. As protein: CASSATGTGNTEAFF.

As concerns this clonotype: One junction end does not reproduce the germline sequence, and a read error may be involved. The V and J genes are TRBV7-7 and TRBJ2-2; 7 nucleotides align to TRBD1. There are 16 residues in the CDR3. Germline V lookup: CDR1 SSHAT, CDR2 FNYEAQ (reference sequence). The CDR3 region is CASSSQGTANTGELFF. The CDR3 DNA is TGTGCTAGCAGCTCACAGGGGACCGCGAACACCGGGGAGCTGTTTTTT.

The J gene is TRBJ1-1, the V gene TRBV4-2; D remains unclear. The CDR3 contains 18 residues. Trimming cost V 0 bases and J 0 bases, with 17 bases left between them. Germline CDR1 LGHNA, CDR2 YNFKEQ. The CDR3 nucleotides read TGTGCCAGCAGCCAAGATGAAGTCTGGACGCGCATGAACACTGAAGCTTTCTTT. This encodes CASSQDEVWTRMNTEAFF.

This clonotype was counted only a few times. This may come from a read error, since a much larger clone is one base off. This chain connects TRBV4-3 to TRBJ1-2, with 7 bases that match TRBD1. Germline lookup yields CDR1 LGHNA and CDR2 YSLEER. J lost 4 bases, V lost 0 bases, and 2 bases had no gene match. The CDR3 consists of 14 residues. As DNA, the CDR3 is TGCGCCAGCAGCCAAGAACAGGGGAGCTATGGCTACACCTTC. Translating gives CASSQEQGSYGYTF.

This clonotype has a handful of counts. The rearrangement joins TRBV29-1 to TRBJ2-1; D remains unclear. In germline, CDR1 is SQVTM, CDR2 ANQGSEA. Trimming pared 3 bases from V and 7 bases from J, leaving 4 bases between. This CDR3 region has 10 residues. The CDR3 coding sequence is TGCAGCGTTGACCATAATGAGCAGTTCTTC. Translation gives CSVDHNEQFF.

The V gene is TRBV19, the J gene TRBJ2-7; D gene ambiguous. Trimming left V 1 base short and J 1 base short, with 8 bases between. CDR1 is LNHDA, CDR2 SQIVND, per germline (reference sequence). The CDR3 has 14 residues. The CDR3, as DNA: TGTGCCAGTAGTATAGGCCAGGAGTCCTACGAGCAGTACTTC. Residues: CASSIGQESYEQYF.

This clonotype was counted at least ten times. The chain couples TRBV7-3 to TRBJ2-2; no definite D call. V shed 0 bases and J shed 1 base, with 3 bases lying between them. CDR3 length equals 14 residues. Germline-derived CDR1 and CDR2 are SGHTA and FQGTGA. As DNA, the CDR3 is TGTGCCAGCAGCTTAACACTGAACACCGGGGAGCTGTTTTTT. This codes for CASSLTLNTGELFF.

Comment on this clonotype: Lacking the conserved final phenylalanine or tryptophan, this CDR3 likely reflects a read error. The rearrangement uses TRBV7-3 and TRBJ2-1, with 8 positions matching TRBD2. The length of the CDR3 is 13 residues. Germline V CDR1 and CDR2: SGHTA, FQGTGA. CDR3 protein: CARSLGTSYEQFS. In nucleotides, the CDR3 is TGTGCCCGCAGCTTAGGGACTAGTTATGAGCAGTTCTCC.

The CDR3, as DNA: TGTGCCACCAGCCGGCCGGGGGCCAACGTCCTGACTTTC. It yields the protein CATSRPGANVLTF. The chain has TRBV24-1 and TRBJ2-6; D unclear. The germline V and J ends were trimmed by 7 bases and 4 bases, with 7 bases remaining between them. CDR3 length: 13 amino acids. The germline gives CDR1 KGHDR, CDR2 SFDVKD.

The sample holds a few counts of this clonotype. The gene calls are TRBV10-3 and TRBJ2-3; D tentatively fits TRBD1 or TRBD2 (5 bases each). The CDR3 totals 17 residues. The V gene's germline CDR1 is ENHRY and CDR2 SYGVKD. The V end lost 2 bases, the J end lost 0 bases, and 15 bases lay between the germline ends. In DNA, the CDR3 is TGTGCCATCAGTGAGATCCGTGGGACCCCTAGCACAGATACGCAGTATTTT. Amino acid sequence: CAISEIRGTPSTDTQYF.